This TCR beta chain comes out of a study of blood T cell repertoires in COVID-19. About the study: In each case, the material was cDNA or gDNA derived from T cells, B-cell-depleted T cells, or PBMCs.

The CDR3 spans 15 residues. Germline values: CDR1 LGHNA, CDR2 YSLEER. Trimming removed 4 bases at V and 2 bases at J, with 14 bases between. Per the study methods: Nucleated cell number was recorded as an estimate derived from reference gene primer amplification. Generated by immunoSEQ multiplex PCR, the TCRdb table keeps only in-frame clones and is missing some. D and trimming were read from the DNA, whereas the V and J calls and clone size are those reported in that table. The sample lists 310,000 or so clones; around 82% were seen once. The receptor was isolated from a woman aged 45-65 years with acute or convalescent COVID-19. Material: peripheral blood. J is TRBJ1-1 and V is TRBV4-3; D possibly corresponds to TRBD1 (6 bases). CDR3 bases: TGCGCCAGCAGCCGCTCACGACAGGCAAACACTGAAGCTTTCTTT. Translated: CASSRSRQANTEAFF.